The 17 T cell receptor beta chains below were found in one sample sequenced in a study of neurological immune-mediated disorders. Regarding time point: longitudinal time-point 3. A single record per CDR3 protein comes from TCRdb applying MiXCR to the 5' RACE reads. The sample has about 81,000 distinct CDR3 sequences; around 4.7% are singletons. Material for sequencing was PBMCs. These receptors came from a woman aged 60-75 years with multiple sclerosis.

This clonotype has at least ten counts. The chain links TRBV20-1 to TRBJ2-1, with D maybe TRBD2 (7 bases). This CDR3 spans 14 amino acids. Germline V gene data show CDR1 as DFQATT and CDR2 as SNEGSKA (reference sequence). The V end lost 6 bases, the J end lost 3 bases, and 15 bases lay between the germline ends. CDR3 sequence reads: CSAYNREGYNEQFF. Here the CDR3 DNA reads TGCAGTGCGTACAACAGGGAGGGCTACAATGAGCAGTTCTTC.

As to this clonotype: This sequence may be a read error, since a much larger clone differs from it by one base. The chain combines TRBV12-3 or TRBV12-4 with TRBJ1-1; D call uncertain. The CDR3 spans 15 residues. The CDR3 loop reads CASSLRTRVNNEAFF. DNA for the CDR3: TGTGCCAGCAGCCTCCGAACCCGGGTGAACAATGAAGCTTTCTTT.

This clonotype occurred many times. CDR3 amino acids: CASSSWGRTEIYGYTF. DNA of the CDR3: TGCGCCAGCAGCTCCTGGGGGCGGACGGAGATCTATGGCTACACCTTC. The gene calls are TRBV5-1 and TRBJ1-2; TRBD1 might be the D (6 bases). Germline loops: CDR1 SGHRS, CDR2 YFSETQ. The CDR3 sequence is 16 residues long. Trimming left V 3 bases short and J 4 bases short, with 19 bases between.

This clonotype was seen repeatedly, ten times or more. The genes are TRBV14 and TRBJ1-1; D unclear. The germline V gene encodes CDR1 SGHDN and CDR2 FVKESK. The CDR3 runs to 14 residues. V lost 3 bases and J lost 0, with 8 bases in between. The DNA for the CDR3 is TGTGCCAGCAGCCATAATCGGGTGAACACTGAAGCTTTCTTT. Protein sequence: CASSHNRVNTEAFF.

A word on this clonotype: A clone one base away is much larger, so this may be a read error. The chain couples TRBV5-1 to TRBJ2-3; TRBD2 aligns across 12 bases. Per the germline V gene, CDR1 is SGHRS and CDR2 is YFSETQ. The length of the CDR3 is 14 residues. The CDR3, as DNA: TGCTCCACCCGGACTAGCGGGAACACAGATACGCAGTATTTT. It encodes CSTRTSGNTDTQYF.

This chain joins TRBV18 and TRBJ1-1, with D hard to call. This CDR3 is 14 amino acids long. Germline values: CDR1 KGHSH, CDR2 LQKENI. Trimming took off 4 bases at V and 4 bases at J, with 13 bases between the two ends. The CDR3 protein is CASSLNSGSTEAFF. In DNA, the CDR3 is TGTGCCAGCTCACTAAACTCGGGGAGCACTGAAGCTTTCTTT.

This clonotype was found many times. The chain recombines TRBV4-1 with TRBJ2-1, with 7 bases lining up with TRBD1. Germline lookup yields CDR1 MGHRA and CDR2 YSYEKL. After removal of 8 bases from V and 1 base from J, the junction contained 11 bases not matched to a gene. CDR3 size: 16 residues. The CDR3 DNA follows: TGCGCCAGCGCTACGACAGGGCCCCCATCCTACAATGAGCAGTTCTTC. Amino acid sequence: CASATTGPPSYNEQFF.

This clonotype occurred many times. The V call is TRBV11-3, the J call TRBJ2-3; unclear D gene. V was clipped by 6 bases and J by 1 base, with 8 bases between them. The CDR3 covers 13 residues. Germline V lookup: CDR1 SGHNT, CDR2 YENEEA. CDR3 DNA: TGTGCCAGCAGGCACGATGGCACAGATACGCAGTATTTT. This codes for CASRHDGTDTQYF.

Ten or more counts support this clonotype. This chain links TRBV27 with TRBJ1-5, with D possibly TRBD1 on 6 matching bases. V was pared by 4 bases and J by 10 bases, with 23 bases between. CDR3 size: 16 residues. Germline values: CDR1 MNHEY, CDR2 SMNVEV (reference sequence). The CDR3 reads CASSSTSGTLISPQHF. The CDR3 bases are TGTGCCAGCAGTTCAACCTCCGGGACACTCATCAGCCCCCAGCATTTT.

This clonotype was observed at least ten times. This chain connects TRBV5-1 to TRBJ2-2; TRBD1 is a possible D gene (6 bases). CDR3 length: 15 amino acids. Between the trimmed V and J ends, which lost 0 bases and 4 bases, there was a span of 10 bases. Germline loops: CDR1 SGHRS, CDR2 YFSETQ. In DNA form, the CDR3 reads TGCGCCAGCAGCTTGGACAGGGCTTCCACCGGGGAGCTGTTTTTT. Translation: CASSLDRASTGELFF.

This clonotype was seen ten or more times. The chain carries TRBV6-1 and TRBJ1-4, with a weak D call TRBD1 (5 bases). The V gene's germline CDR1 is MNHNS and CDR2 SASEGT. The CDR3 loop spans 17 amino acids. Trimming took 5 bases from V and 5 from J, leaving 21 bases between them. CDR3 amino acids: CASSPRDGKTRNEKLFF. Here the CDR3 DNA reads TGTGCCAGCAGTCCCCGGGACGGCAAGACTCGGAATGAAAAACTGTTTTTT.

The table lists this clonotype with many counts. The chain employs TRBV28 and TRBJ1-5; 8 nucleotides align to TRBD1. CDR1 is MDHEN and CDR2 is SYDVKM in the germline V gene. The CDR3 spans 16 residues. Trimming removed 5 bases from V and 9 bases from J; junction bases left unmatched: 15. The CDR3 nucleotides are TGTGCCAGCAGTCCCCCCCGGACAGGGTATTTTGGGCCCCAGCATTTT. It translates to CASSPPRTGYFGPQHF.

This clonotype was seen repeatedly, ten times or more. The V and J genes are TRBV5-1 and TRBJ1-1; TRBD1 might be the D (6 bases). The CDR3 extends over 14 amino acids. V dropped 4 bases and J dropped 4 bases, with 14 bases sitting between them. Germline CDR1 SGHRS, CDR2 YFSETQ. CDR3 amino acids: CASSVGQLGTEAFF. The DNA of the CDR3 is TGCGCCAGCAGCGTGGGACAATTGGGCACTGAAGCTTTCTTT.

This clonotype came up many times. This chain connects TRBV6-5 to TRBJ1-3; 10 bases agree with TRBD1. Losses at the gene ends were 5 bases for V and 4 bases for J; bases not matched to a gene: 5. This CDR3 is built from 15 residues. CDR1 MNHEY and CDR2 SVGAGI come from the germline V gene. The CDR3 here is CASSKGQGVGNTIYF. The CDR3 DNA reads TGTGCCAGCAGTAAAGGACAGGGGGTCGGAAACACCATATATTTT.

This clonotype has at least ten counts. The gene calls are TRBV20-1 and TRBJ1-2; 8 bases are a match to TRBD1. The CDR3 has 12 residues. Germline V lookup: CDR1 DFQATT, CDR2 SNEGSKA (reference sequence). J was trimmed by 4 bases and V by 8 bases; bases with no gene match: 6. The CDR3, as DNA: TGCAGTACCACTACAGGGGGCTATGGCTACACCTTC. Protein: CSTTTGGYGYTF.

This clonotype showed up many times. The chain couples TRBV29-1 to TRBJ1-5; 11 positions agree with TRBD1. The germline V gene encodes CDR1 SQVTM and CDR2 ANQGSEA. V was pared by 4 bases and J by 5 bases, with 4 bases of the junction left unmatched. The CDR3 loop spans 14 amino acids. The CDR3 protein is CSVGGDRGDQPQHF. Here the CDR3 DNA reads TGCAGCGTTGGGGGGGACAGGGGGGATCAGCCCCAGCATTTT. Full variable domain (outside the CDR3, taken from reference TRBV29-1 and TRBJ1-5): SAVISQKPSRDICQRGTSLTIQCQVDSQVTMMFWYRQQPGQSLTLIATANQGSEATYESGFVIDKFPISRPNLTFSTLTVSNMSPEDSSIYLCSVGGDRGDQPQHFGDGTRLSIL.

In its sample, this clonotype was seen many times. The V call is TRBV12-3 or TRBV12-4, the J call TRBJ1-2; D is unclear. This CDR3 has 15 amino acids. The ends were cut back, 2 bases at V and 6 bases at J, with 16 bases in the middle. The CDR3 sequence: CASSLSGIRFDGYTF. CDR3 DNA sequence: TGTGCCAGCAGTTTAAGTGGTATAAGGTTTGATGGCTACACCTTC.